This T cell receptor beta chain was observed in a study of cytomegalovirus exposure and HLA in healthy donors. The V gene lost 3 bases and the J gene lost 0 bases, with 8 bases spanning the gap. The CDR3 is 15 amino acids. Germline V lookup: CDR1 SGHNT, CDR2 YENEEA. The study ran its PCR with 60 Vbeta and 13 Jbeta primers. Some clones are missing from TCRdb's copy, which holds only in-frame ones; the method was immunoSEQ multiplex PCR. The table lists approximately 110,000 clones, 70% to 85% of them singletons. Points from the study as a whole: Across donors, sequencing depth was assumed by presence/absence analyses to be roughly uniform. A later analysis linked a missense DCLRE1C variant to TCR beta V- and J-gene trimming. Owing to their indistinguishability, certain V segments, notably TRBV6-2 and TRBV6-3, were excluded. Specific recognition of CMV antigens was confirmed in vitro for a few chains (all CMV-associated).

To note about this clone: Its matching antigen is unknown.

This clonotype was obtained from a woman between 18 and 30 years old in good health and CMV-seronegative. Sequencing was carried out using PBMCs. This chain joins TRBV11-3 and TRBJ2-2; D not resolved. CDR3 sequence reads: CASSLFFANTGELFF. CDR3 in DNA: TGTGCCAGCAGCTTGTTCTTCGCGAACACCGGGGAGCTGTTTTTT.